What follows are 8 T cell receptor beta chains derived from one specimen sequenced in a study of CD8+ T cells in alopecia areata. Investigators isolated RNA and reverse transcribed it into cDNA to act as the sequencing template. Assay: immunoSEQ multiplex PCR; the TCRdb copy retains only in-frame clones and omits some. The sample includes a few hundred thousand clones, 43% of them seen just once. Treatment in this sample: oral pan-JAK inhibitor, 5-10 mg twice daily. The sample consisted of CD4+ T cells sorted from blood, taken at roughly week 36, from a patient treated with tofacitinib. These receptors were collected from a human donor with alopecia areata.

The chain recombines TRBV29-1 with TRBJ2-3; a possible D gene is TRBD2 (6 bases). Germline V gives CDR1 SQVTM, CDR2 ANQGSEA. Trimming shortened V by 5 bases and J by 6 bases, and 15 bases separated the two germline ends. The CDR3 extends over 13 amino acids. The CDR3 sequence: CSVTGTSGDTQYF. CDR3 in DNA: TGCAGCGTTACCGGGACTTCGGGGGATACGCAGTATTTT.

This clone came up a few times. The rearrangement uses TRBV5-1 and TRBJ2-5, with D perhaps TRBD2 (6 bases). The CDR3 is made up of 15 amino acids. Germline V lookup: CDR1 SGHRS, CDR2 YFSETQ. The germline V and J ends were trimmed by 2 bases and 3 bases, with 14 bases remaining between them. The CDR3 DNA sequence: TGCGCCAGCAGCTTTCTCGGGGGTGCAAAAGAGACCCAGTACTTC. Its translation: CASSFLGGAKETQYF. The complete variable domain, with remaining parts taken from reference TRBV5-1 and TRBJ2-5, reads KAGVTQTPRYLIKTRGQQVTLSCSPISGHRSVSWYQQTPGQGLQFLFEYFSETQRNKGNFPGRFSGRQFSNSRSEMNVSTLELGDSALYLCASSFLGGAKETQYFGPGTRLLVL.

V is TRBV29-1 and J is TRBJ2-1; the match to TRBD2 covers 15 bases. With V trimmed by 7 bases and J by 7 bases, 11 bases remained unmatched. The CDR3 consists of 16 residues. From germline, CDR1 is SQVTM and CDR2 ANQGSEA. This CDR3 is CSASSRTSGRGNEQFF. The CDR3, as DNA: TGCAGCGCCTCCTCCAGGACTAGCGGGAGGGGAAATGAGCAGTTCTTC.

The gene calls are TRBV6-6 and TRBJ2-7; D is unresolved. The V gene lost 5 bases and the J gene lost 4 bases, with 9 bases spanning the gap. The CDR3 runs 12 residues. In germline, CDR1 is MNHNY, CDR2 SVGAGI (reference sequence). The CDR3 sequence is CASSDPKYEQYF. The CDR3 nucleotides read TGTGCCAGCAGTGACCCGAAGTACGAGCAGTACTTC.

This clone has ten or more counts. CDR3 in amino acids: CASSVSSGASQQFF. DNA for the CDR3: TGTGCCAGCAGTGTGAGTAGCGGGGCTTCCCAGCAGTTCTTC. The chain recombines TRBV2 with TRBJ2-1; TRBD2 agrees at 8 bases. The CDR3 totals 14 residues. Germline V gene sequence: CDR1 SNHLY, CDR2 FYNNEI. Trimming took 4 bases from V and 11 from J; bases not matched to a gene: 10.

The chain couples TRBV27 to TRBJ2-7, with 7 bases that match TRBD1. CDR3 length: 17 amino acids. Germline V lookup: CDR1 MNHEY, CDR2 SMNVEV (reference sequence). After removal of 6 bases from V and 0 bases from J, the junction contained 14 bases not matched to a gene. The CDR3 DNA reads TGTGCCAGCAGCGTCCTAACCGGGACAGCCAACTCCTACGAGCAGTACTTC. This gives the protein CASSVLTGTANSYEQYF.

The chain uses TRBV19 and TRBJ2-1, with 10 bases lining up with TRBD2. CDR1 and CDR2 from the germline V gene are LNHDA and SQIVND (reference sequence). The CDR3 spans 17 residues. The V segment lost 4 bases and the J segment 10 bases; nucleotides outside the gene matches: 16. This CDR3 is CASSTAVRSGRAGEQFF. DNA for the CDR3: TGTGCCAGTAGTACCGCCGTTAGGAGCGGGAGGGCCGGGGAGCAGTTCTTC.

The chain links TRBV7-2 to TRBJ2-1; a possible D gene is TRBD1 (6 bases). Germline V gene data show CDR1 as SGHTA and CDR2 as FQGNSA. Trimming removed 7 bases from V and 0 bases from J, with 7 bases in between. This CDR3 has 13 residues. The CDR3: CASKQGSYNEQFF. Written as DNA, the CDR3 is TGTGCCAGCAAACAGGGCTCCTACAATGAGCAGTTCTTC.